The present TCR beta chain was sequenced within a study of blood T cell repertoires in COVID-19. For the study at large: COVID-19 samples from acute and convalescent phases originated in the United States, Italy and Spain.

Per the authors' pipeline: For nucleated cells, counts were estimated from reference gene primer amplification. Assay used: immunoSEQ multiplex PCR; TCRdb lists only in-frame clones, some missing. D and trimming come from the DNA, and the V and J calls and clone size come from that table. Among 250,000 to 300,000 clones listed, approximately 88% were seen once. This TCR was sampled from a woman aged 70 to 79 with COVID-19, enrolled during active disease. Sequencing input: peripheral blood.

CDR3 sequence reads: CASSPVAEVDNEQFF. The CDR3 region has the DNA TGTGCCAGCAGCCCCGTAGCGGAGGTTGACAATGAGCAGTTCTTC. J is TRBJ2-1 and V is TRBV7-2; tentatively, D is TRBD2 (6 bases). V dropped 5 bases and J dropped 5 bases, with 16 bases sitting between them. Germline V gives CDR1 SGHTA, CDR2 FQGNSA. The CDR3 totals 15 residues. Full variable domain (missing parts from reference TRBV7-2 and TRBJ2-1): GAGVSQSPSNKVTEKGKDVELRCDPISGHTALYWYRQSLGQGLEFLIYFQGNSAPDKSGLPSDRFSAERTGGSVSTLTIQRTQQEDSAVYLCASSPVAEVDNEQFFGPGTRLTVL.